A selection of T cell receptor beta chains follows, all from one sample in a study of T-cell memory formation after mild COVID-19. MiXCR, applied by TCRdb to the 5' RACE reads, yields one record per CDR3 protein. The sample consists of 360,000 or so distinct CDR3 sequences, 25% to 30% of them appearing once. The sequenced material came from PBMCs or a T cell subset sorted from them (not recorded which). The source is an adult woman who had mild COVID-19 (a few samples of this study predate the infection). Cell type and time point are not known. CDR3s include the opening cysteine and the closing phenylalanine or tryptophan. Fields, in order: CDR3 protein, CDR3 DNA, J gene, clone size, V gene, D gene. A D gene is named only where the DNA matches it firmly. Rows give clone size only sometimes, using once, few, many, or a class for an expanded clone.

CDR3 protein: CASSPDLWGNQPQHF
CDR3 DNA: TGCGCCAGCAGCCCGGACCTTTGGGGCAATCAGCCCCAGCATTTT
J gene: TRBJ1-5
clone size: NA
V gene: TRBV4-3
D gene: NA

CDR3 protein: CASSQTTSGYSYEQYF
CDR3 DNA: TGCGCCAGCAGCCAGACGACTAGCGGGTACTCCTACGAGCAGTACTTC
J gene: TRBJ2-7
clone size: NA
V gene: TRBV4-3
D gene: TRBD2

CDR3 protein: CSPTLGQGVNGYTF
CDR3 DNA: TGCAGTCCGACCCTGGGGCAGGGAGTCAATGGCTACACCTTC
J gene: TRBJ1-2
clone size: many
V gene: TRBV20-1
D gene: NA

CDR3 protein: CASSLEAGLYNEQFF
CDR3 DNA: TGTGCCAGCAGCTTAGAAGCGGGGCTGTACAATGAGCAGTTCTTC
J gene: TRBJ2-1
clone size: few
V gene: TRBV11-2
D gene: TRBD2

CDR3 protein: CSVGDIYGYTF
CDR3 DNA: TGCAGCGTTGGTGACATCTATGGCTACACCTTC
J gene: TRBJ1-2
clone size: NA
V gene: TRBV29-1
D gene: NA

CDR3 protein: CASSSGANTEAFF
CDR3 DNA: TGTGCCAGCAGCTCCGGGGCGAACACTGAAGCTTTCTTT
J gene: TRBJ1-1
clone size: many
V gene: TRBV7-9
D gene: NA

CDR3 protein: CSARDSVAGGSYEQYF
CDR3 DNA: TGCAGTGCTAGAGATTCGGTAGCGGGGGGCTCCTACGAGCAGTACTTC
J gene: TRBJ2-7
clone size: NA
V gene: TRBV20-1
D gene: TRBD2

CDR3 protein: CASSSPGLAGEKDKNIQYF
CDR3 DNA: TGTGCCAGCAGCTCACCGGGACTAGCGGGGGAGAAGGACAAAAACATTCAGTACTTC
J gene: TRBJ2-4
clone size: NA
V gene: TRBV7-3
D gene: TRBD2

CDR3 protein: CASSEHTGSYEQYF
CDR3 DNA: TGTGCCAGCAGTGAGCATACAGGTTCCTACGAGCAGTACTTC
J gene: TRBJ2-7
clone size: few
V gene: TRBV25-1
D gene: NA

CDR3 protein: CASRERGSSTDTQYF
CDR3 DNA: TGCGCCAGCAGGGAGAGGGGGTCTAGCACAGATACGCAGTATTTT
J gene: TRBJ2-3
clone size: NA
V gene: TRBV5-1
D gene: NA

CDR3 protein: CAWRRTGVNSPLHF
CDR3 DNA: TGTGCCTGGAGACGGACAGGAGTTAATTCACCCCTCCACTTT
J gene: TRBJ1-6
clone size: few
V gene: TRBV30
D gene: TRBD1

CDR3 protein: CASSYGRDMVNEQFF
CDR3 DNA: TGTGCCAGCAGTTACGGCCGGGACATGGTGAATGAGCAGTTCTTC
J gene: TRBJ2-1
clone size: NA
V gene: TRBV6-2/TRBV6-3
D gene: NA

CDR3 protein: CSAAVGLAGVSEQFF
CDR3 DNA: TGCAGCGCCGCGGTCGGACTAGCGGGAGTAAGTGAGCAGTTCTTC
J gene: TRBJ2-1
clone size: NA
V gene: TRBV29-1
D gene: TRBD2

CDR3 protein: CSTYRGGTEAFF
CDR3 DNA: TGCAGCACCTACAGGGGTGGGACTGAAGCTTTCTTT
J gene: TRBJ1-1
clone size: NA
V gene: TRBV29-1
D gene: TRBD1

CDR3 protein: CASSRGQIQETQYF
CDR3 DNA: TGTGCCAGCAGTCGGGGACAGATACAAGAGACCCAGTACTTC
J gene: TRBJ2-5
clone size: few
V gene: TRBV7-2
D gene: TRBD1

CDR3 protein: CASSLAGKNYGYTF
CDR3 DNA: TGCGCCAGCAGCTTGGCAGGGAAAAACTATGGCTACACCTTC
J gene: TRBJ1-2
clone size: NA
V gene: TRBV5-1
D gene: NA